The 21 T cell receptor beta chains listed next were all sequenced from one sample in a study of blood T cell repertoires in COVID-19. Clones were sequenced by immunoSEQ multiplex PCR, and TCRdb holds only the in-frame ones, with some missing. The sample has under 70,000 clones, about nine tenths seen once; the top ten hold about 15%. Sequenced sample: peripheral blood. The receptors come from a man older than 75 with acute or convalescent COVID-19.

This clone was observed once. V and J are TRBV15 and TRBJ1-1; D is perhaps TRBD1 (5 bases). V was cut by 3 bases and J by 1 base, with 12 bases left in between. Germline V lookup: CDR1 LNHNV, CDR2 YYDKDF (reference sequence). This CDR3 has 15 residues. CDR3 region: CATSSGQGWNTEAFF. Written as DNA, the CDR3 is TGTGCCACCAGCAGCGGGCAGGGCTGGAACACTGAAGCTTTCTTT.

The chain is built from TRBV6-1 and TRBJ1-2; D is perhaps TRBD1 (6 bases). The V and J ends lost 3 bases and 2 bases respectively, with 10 bases between them. CDR1 is MNHNS and CDR2 is SASEGT in the germline V gene. CDR3 length equals 14 residues. The CDR3 here is CASSDTGSNYGYTF. DNA of the CDR3: TGTGCCAGCAGTGACACAGGGTCCAACTATGGCTACACCTTC.

The chain carries TRBV7-2 and TRBJ1-2, with 8 bases lining up with TRBD1. CDR3 length equals 13 residues. Germline V gene lookup returns CDR1 SGHTA and CDR2 FQGNSA. Germline trimming cut 5 bases from V and 3 bases from J; bases unmatched to any gene: 2. CDR3: CASSKQGDYGYTF. The CDR3 nucleotides are TGTGCCAGCAGCAAACAGGGGGACTATGGCTACACCTTC.

V gene TRBV5-1 combines with J gene TRBJ2-2; 10 bases agree with TRBD1. Germline CDR1 is SGHRS and CDR2 is YFSETQ. V gave up 5 bases and J gave up 5 bases; unmatched junction bases: 6. CDR3 length: 15 amino acids. The CDR3 protein is CASSSGTGVTGELFF. The CDR3 nucleotides read TGCGCCAGCAGTTCCGGGACAGGGGTTACCGGGGAGCTGTTTTTT.

This clone has just one count. The rearrangement joins TRBV5-1 to TRBJ1-3; the match to TRBD1 covers 9 bases. There are 17 residues in the CDR3. V trimming: 1 base; J trimming: 0 bases; junction bases outside the gene matches: 5. CDR1 is SGHRS and CDR2 is YFSETQ in the germline V gene. The CDR3 nucleotides are TGCGCCAGCAGCTTGACTGGGACAGGGAGCTCTGGAAACACCATATATTTT. As protein: CASSLTGTGSSGNTIYF.

The V call is TRBV7-6, the J call TRBJ2-5, with 10 bases that match TRBD1. The CDR3 extends over 17 amino acids. J was trimmed by 5 bases and V by 1 base; bases with no gene match: 10. CDR1 and CDR2 from the germline V gene are SGHVS and FNYEAQ. CDR3 loop: CASSLGWGQGPLETQYF. As DNA, the CDR3 is TGTGCCAGCAGCTTAGGATGGGGACAGGGGCCTCTGGAGACCCAGTACTTC. The full variable domain, rest sourced from reference TRBV7-6 and TRBJ2-5, is GAGVSQSPRYKVTKRGQDVALRCDPISGHVSLYWYRQALGQGPEFLTYFNYEAQQDKSGLPNDRFSAERPEGSISTLTIQRTEQRDSAMYRCASSLGWGQGPLETQYFGPGTRLLVL.

This sequence joins TRBV7-9 and TRBJ1-6, with D possibly matching TRBD1 (5 bases). The germline V gene encodes CDR1 SEHNR and CDR2 FQNEAQ (reference sequence). Trimming left V 7 bases short and J 8 bases short, with 21 bases between. The CDR3 is 16 residues long. CDR3 DNA: TGTGCCAGCACCCGGTTCCCGGGGGGTACGGATTCACCCCTCCACTTT. As protein: CASTRFPGGTDSPLHF. Supplemented by reference TRBV7-9 and TRBJ1-6, the full variable domain reads DTGVSQNPRHKITKRGQNVTFRCDPISEHNRLYWYRQTLGQGPEFLTYFQNEAQLEKSRLLSDRFSAERPKGSFSTLEIQRTEQGDSAMYLCASTRFPGGTDSPLHFGNGTRLTVT.

V usage is TRBV28 and J usage is TRBJ1-5; D remains unclear. The V end lost 6 bases, the J end lost 1 base, and 13 bases lay between the germline ends. The length of the CDR3 is 15 residues. Germline CDR1 MDHEN, CDR2 SYDVKM. CDR3 in amino acids: CASRRDTLSNQPQHF. DNA of the CDR3: TGTGCCAGCAGGCGTGACACACTCAGCAATCAGCCCCAGCATTTT.

The chain joins TRBV13 to TRBJ2-7, with 8 bases aligning to TRBD2. The germline gives CDR1 PRHDT, CDR2 FYEKMQ (reference sequence). The CDR3 length is 15 residues. V dropped 5 bases and J dropped 0; count of bases not matched to a gene: 6. The CDR3 DNA sequence: TGTGCCAGCAGCGCGGCGGGGGGAAGCTCCTACGAGCAGTACTTC. Protein sequence: CASSAAGGSSYEQYF.

The gene calls are TRBV19 and TRBJ2-1; 7 bases map to TRBD1. V was pared by 8 bases and J by 0 bases, with 4 bases of the junction left unmatched. The CDR3 loop spans 14 amino acids. Per germline, CDR1 LNHDA and CDR2 SQIVND (reference sequence). In nucleotides, the CDR3 is TGTGCCAGTTCCCCAGGGGGCTCCTACAATGAGCAGTTCTTC. Encoded protein: CASSPGGSYNEQFF.

The rearrangement links TRBV6-5 to TRBJ1-1; tentative D call: TRBD1 (6 bases). This CDR3 has 15 amino acids. CDR1 is MNHEY and CDR2 is SVGAGI in the germline V gene. Trimming stripped 6 bases from V and 4 bases from J, with 18 bases between. Here the CDR3 reads CASRSDSFGGTEAFF. The CDR3 DNA sequence: TGTGCCAGCAGGTCGGACAGCTTTGGGGGCACTGAAGCTTTCTTT.

The rearrangement uses TRBV19 and TRBJ1-4; D is unresolved. Germline V lookup: CDR1 LNHDA, CDR2 SQIVND (reference sequence). V was shortened by 8 bases and J by 2 bases, with 12 bases between the two germline ends. The CDR3 loop spans 14 amino acids. The CDR3 reads CASRDGGTNEKLFF. The CDR3 nucleotides are TGTGCCAGTCGGGATGGCGGGACTAATGAAAAACTGTTTTTT. Looking up the rest from reference TRBV19 and TRBJ1-4 gives the full variable domain: DGGITQSPKYLFRKEGQNVTLSCEQNLNHDAMYWYRQDPGQGLRLIYYSQIVNDFQKGDIAEGYSVSREKKESFPLTVTSAQKNPTAFYLCASRDGGTNEKLFFGSGTQLSVL.

The gene calls are TRBV7-3 and TRBJ1-2, with a possible D match to TRBD1 (5 bases). Germline V gene data show CDR1 as SGHTA and CDR2 as FQGTGA. This CDR3 spans 13 amino acids. The germline V and J ends were trimmed by 5 bases and 2 bases, with 9 bases remaining between them. DNA for the CDR3: TGTGCCAGCAGCCCGACAGAAAACTATGGCTACACCTTC. Protein product: CASSPTENYGYTF.

This chain connects TRBV10-3 to TRBJ2-1; D is unclear. The CDR3 is made up of 13 amino acids. Trimming removed 0 bases from V and 7 bases from J, with 7 bases in between. Germline V gives CDR1 ENHRY, CDR2 SYGVKD. Here the CDR3 reads CAISESARNEQFF. In DNA form, the CDR3 reads TGTGCCATCAGTGAGTCAGCGAGAAATGAGCAGTTCTTC.

The J gene is TRBJ2-3, the V gene TRBV7-2, with 12 bases identical to TRBD2. The CDR3 has 16 amino acids. V dropped 5 bases and J dropped 4; count of bases not matched to a gene: 7. Germline V CDR1 and CDR2: SGHTA, FQGNSA. CDR3 nucleotide sequence: TGTGCCAGCAGCCAGGGACTAGCGGGTAGGGCAGATACGCAGTATTTT. It encodes CASSQGLAGRADTQYF.

This clone was detected once. This sequence joins TRBV5-1 and TRBJ2-5; no clear D gene. The CDR3 covers 14 residues. The germline V gene encodes CDR1 SGHRS and CDR2 YFSETQ. Trimming shortened V by 2 bases and J by 3 bases, and 11 bases separated the two germline ends. Here the CDR3 DNA reads TGCGCCAGCAGCTTAAGTTCTAGAAAAGAGACCCAGTACTTC. Translation: CASSLSSRKETQYF.

This sequence joins TRBV3-1 (or the pseudogene TRBV3-2) and TRBJ1-6; 7 nucleotides agree with TRBD1. Germline V gene lookup returns CDR1 LGHDT and CDR2 YNNKEL (reference sequence). V lost 1 base and J lost 10; bases outside the gene matches: 10. This CDR3 spans 16 amino acids. In nucleotides, the CDR3 is TGTGCCAGCAGCCAAGTAGAGGCCAGGGGGATATCACCCCTCCACTTT. As protein: CASSQVEARGISPLHF.

The chain combines TRBV7-7 with TRBJ2-7, with 7 positions matching TRBD1. Germline V gene sequence: CDR1 SSHAT, CDR2 FNYEAQ (reference sequence). This CDR3 region has 14 residues. The V gene end was trimmed by 1 base and the J gene end by 4 bases; junction bases not matched to a gene: 4. The CDR3 nucleotides are TGTGCCAGCAGCTTAGGACAGGGAGATTACGAGCAGTACTTC. Its protein is CASSLGQGDYEQYF.

This sequence joins TRBV6-6 and TRBJ1-4; D might be TRBD1 (6 bases). Trimming shortened V by 6 bases and J by 2 bases, and 10 bases separated the two germline ends. Germline V CDR1 and CDR2: MNHNY, SVGAGI (reference sequence). CDR3 size: 14 residues. The CDR3 nucleotides are TGTGCCAGCAGCCGGACAGATACTAATGAAAAACTGTTTTTT. Its protein is CASSRTDTNEKLFF.

This sequence joins TRBV5-5 and TRBJ1-3; D remains unclear. V dropped 3 bases and J dropped 2 bases, with 12 bases sitting between them. There are 15 residues in the CDR3. Germline-derived CDR1 and CDR2 are SGHKS and YYEKEE (reference sequence). The CDR3, as DNA: TGTGCCAGCAGCTCCGACACGGTCGCTGGAAACACCATATATTTT. This encodes CASSSDTVAGNTIYF.

The chain links TRBV3-1 (or the pseudogene TRBV3-2) to TRBJ2-7; 11 nucleotides agree with TRBD2. Losses at the gene ends were 4 bases for V and 2 bases for J; bases not matched to a gene: 1. Looked up from germline, CDR1 is LGHDT and CDR2 is YNNKEL (reference sequence). CDR3 length equals 14 residues. The CDR3 DNA reads TGTGCCAGCAGCCCTAGCGGGGGGCCCTACGAGCAGTACTTC. Amino acids: CASSPSGGPYEQYF.